Listed below are T cell receptor beta chains from one sample, sequenced in a study of T cell responses to AZD1222 COVID-19 vaccine. Profiled with immunoSEQ multiplex PCR; TCRdb holds only in-frame clones, not every one. The profile covers some 150,000 clones, with over 75% appearing a single time and 4.5% to 5.5% taken by the ten largest. Here the sequenced sample was peripheral blood, taken 28 days after the second dose of the MenACWY control vaccine. The receptors come from an adult who received the MenACWY meningococcal vaccine as a control. Both conserved end residues are part of each CDR3. The D gene is left open where the match is weak. Clone size is not always given. Where it is, it says once, few, many or a class for expanded clones.

>TRBV5-1|.|.|TRBJ2-2
CASSDPPGTGELFF
TGCGCCAGCAGCGACCCGCCCGGCACCGGGGAGCTGTTTTTT
>TRBV12-5|.|.|TRBJ1-1
CASRDRLVRNTEAFF
TGTGCTAGCCGAGACCGGTTAGTTCGGAACACTGAAGCTTTCTTT
>TRBV6-2/TRBV6-3|TRBD2|.|TRBJ2-2
CASSKRQLAGPGELFF
TGTGCCAGCAGTAAACGCCAACTAGCGGGCCCCGGGGAGCTGTTTTTT
>TRBV14|TRBD2|.|TRBJ2-5
CASSQPQGLAGMETQYF
TGTGCCAGCAGCCAACCACAGGGACTAGCGGGGATGGAGACCCAGTACTTC
>TRBV6-1|.|.|TRBJ2-7
CASSEARQSSYEQYF
TGTGCCAGCAGTGAAGCTAGGCAGAGCTCCTACGAGCAGTACTTC
>TRBV30|.|.|TRBJ1-4
CAWNRGENEKLFF
TGTGCCTGGAACCGGGGCGAGAATGAAAAACTGTTTTTT
>TRBV19|.|.|TRBJ1-3
CASTPRGRVERNTIYF
TGTGCCAGTACCCCCCGGGGGAGGGTAGAGAGAAACACCATATATTTT
>TRBV28|TRBD1|.|TRBJ1-2
CASQIGQGSDGYTF
TGTGCCAGCCAAATCGGACAGGGGAGTGATGGCTACACCTTC
>TRBV7-2|.|once|TRBJ2-1
CASSQSYNEQFF
TGTGCCAGCAGCCAATCCTACAATGAGCAGTTCTTC
>TRBV4-3|TRBD2|once|TRBJ2-1
CASSRGVAGGNEQFF
TGCGCCAGCAGCCGAGGAGTAGCGGGAGGAAATGAGCAGTTCTTC
>TRBV18|TRBD1|.|TRBJ1-5
CASSLVRGLGNQPQHF
TGTGCCAGCTCACTAGTCAGGGGGCTCGGCAATCAGCCCCAGCATTTT
>TRBV19|.|once|TRBJ2-7
CASSMYGSYEQYF
TGTGCCAGTAGTATGTACGGGAGCTACGAGCAGTACTTC
>TRBV20-1|.|.|TRBJ2-2
CSASSRNTGELFF
TGCAGTGCTAGTTCCCGGAACACCGGGGAGCTGTTTTTT
>TRBV9|TRBD1|few|TRBJ1-2
CASSVGVGGSGYGYTF
TGTGCCAGCAGCGTAGGTGTAGGGGGCAGTGGCTATGGCTACACCTTC
>TRBV19|.|.|TRBJ2-7
CASSIVGTASYEQYF
TGTGCCAGTAGTATAGTCGGTACGGCCTCCTACGAGCAGTACTTC
>TRBV4-3|.|few|TRBJ1-2
CASSQGAGRSKGYTF
TGCGCCAGCAGCCAAGGGGCAGGGAGGTCGAAGGGCTACACCTTC
>TRBV27|TRBD1|.|TRBJ1-2
CASSLSTGLGGYTF
TGTGCCAGCAGTTTATCGACAGGGCTAGGGGGCTACACCTTC
>TRBV21-1|.|.|TRBJ2-7
CASSKAAIAGVYEQYF
TGTGCCAGCAGCAAAGCTGCGATAGCGGGAGTGTACGAGCAGTACTTC